One sample yielded the 29 T cell receptor beta chains listed below, sequenced in a study of T cells in Graves' hyperthyroidism and ophthalmopathy. From RNA transcripts, TCR beta CDR3 regions were amplified. Carried out on the TCR CDR3, a first-round RT-PCR used the HTBI primer set. TCRdb ran MiXCR on the multiplex PCR reads and lists one entry per CDR3 protein. This repertoire shows under 400,000 distinct CDR3 sequences, roughly 18% found once; its top ten account for roughly a sixth. Input material: blood. Source of these receptors: a woman aged 35 to 49 with Graves' ophthalmopathy.

This clonotype showed up just a few times. J is TRBJ2-5 and V is TRBV12-3 or TRBV12-4; TRBD1 might be the D (5 bases). Trimming removed 7 bases from V and 2 bases from J, with 11 bases in between. The CDR3 has 13 residues. The CDR3 reads CASTPGQQETQYF. The CDR3 DNA sequence: TGTGCCAGCACACCTGGACAACAAGAGACCCAGTACTTC.

Many counts were recorded for this clonotype. The chain is built from TRBV19 and TRBJ2-7, with 8 bases matching TRBD2. Germline CDR1 is LNHDA and CDR2 is SQIVND (reference sequence). The J segment lost 5 bases and the V segment lost 6 bases, leaving 15 bases of the junction unmatched. The CDR3 consists of 16 residues. CDR3 bases: TGTGCCAGTAGCGCTCTGAGAGGGACTAGTCGCCACGAGCAGTACTTC. Its protein is CASSALRGTSRHEQYF.

This clonotype has at least ten counts. J is TRBJ1-1 and V is TRBV28, with 8 bases fitting TRBD1. The CDR3 is 13 amino acids. Germline CDR1 reads MDHEN; CDR2 reads SYDVKM. V dropped 4 bases and J dropped 8; count of bases not matched to a gene: 6. The CDR3 DNA sequence: TGTGCCAGCAGTTCAGGGGGCTTGAGGGAAGCTTTCTTT. Translation: CASSSGGLREAFF.

This clonotype was counted ten times or more. The chain has TRBV2 and TRBJ2-7; perhaps TRBD1 as D (6 bases). V was pared by 1 base and J by 2 bases, with 9 bases between. The CDR3 has 14 residues. Germline-derived CDR1 and CDR2 are SNHLY and FYNNEI. CDR3 amino acids: CASSEEQGTYEQYF. In DNA, the CDR3 is TGTGCCAGCAGTGAAGAACAGGGAACCTACGAGCAGTACTTC. The full variable domain, in which reference TRBV2 and TRBJ2-7 provide the parts outside the CDR3, is EPEVTQTPSHQVTQMGQEVILRCVPISNHLYFYWYRQILGQKVEFLVSFYNNEISEKSEIFDDQFSVERPDGSNFTLKIRSTKLEDSAMYFCASSEEQGTYEQYFGPGTRLTVT.

The sample holds many counts of this clonotype. V is TRBV28 and J is TRBJ2-7, with TRBD1 matching 8 bases. V trimming: 7 bases; J trimming: 2 bases; junction bases outside the gene matches: 10. The germline V gene encodes CDR1 MDHEN and CDR2 SYDVKM. This CDR3 region has 15 residues. The CDR3 is CASTRTGTGAYEQYF. The CDR3, as DNA: TGTGCCAGCACCCGAACCGGGACAGGAGCCTACGAGCAGTACTTC.

V usage is TRBV27 and J usage is TRBJ2-7; 12 nucleotides match TRBD2. The V gene's germline CDR1 is MNHEY and CDR2 SMNVEV (reference sequence). V lost 6 bases to trimming and J lost 9 bases; unmatched junction nucleotides: 6. The CDR3 runs 13 residues. The chain's CDR3 is CASSRRLAGAQYF. CDR3 in DNA: TGTGCCAGCAGCCGCCGACTAGCGGGAGCGCAGTACTTC.

This clonotype was recorded many times. V usage is TRBV5-1 and J usage is TRBJ1-2, with D tentatively TRBD1 (6 bases). This CDR3 comprises 13 residues. The V end was cut by 1 base, the J end by 4 bases, with 8 bases between. The germline CDR1 and CDR2 sequences are SGHRS and YFSETQ. Written as DNA, the CDR3 is TGCGCCAGCAGCTTGAACAGGGTCTATGGCTACACCTTC. Amino acid sequence: CASSLNRVYGYTF.

This clonotype was counted ten times or more. V gene TRBV7-8 combines with J gene TRBJ2-7, with a tentative D call TRBD1 (6 bases). Trimming shortened V by 6 bases and J by 1 base, and 10 bases separated the two germline ends. The length of the CDR3 is 13 residues. Germline V gene data show CDR1 as SGHVS and CDR2 as FQNEAQ. The CDR3 region has the DNA TGTGCCAGCAGTTCAGGGGTATCCTACGAGCAGTACTTC. Protein product: CASSSGVSYEQYF.

This clonotype was counted ten times or more. V gene TRBV27 combines with J gene TRBJ2-2; 10 bases agree with TRBD2. The germline V gene has CDR1 MNHEY and CDR2 SMNVEV (reference sequence). The CDR3 runs 14 residues. Unmatched junction bases numbered 3, after V lost 4 bases and J lost 7 bases. In DNA form, the CDR3 reads TGTGCCAGCAGTTGGGCTAGCGGGGGCGGGGAGCTGTTTTTT. This sequence encodes CASSWASGGGELFF.

The V call is TRBV11-2, the J call TRBJ2-7, with 16 bases identical to TRBD2. CDR1 and CDR2 from the germline V gene are SGHAT and FQNNGV. The CDR3 contains 17 residues. The J segment lost 7 bases and the V segment lost 5 bases, leaving 11 bases of the junction unmatched. The CDR3 loop is CASSPGTSGRVVEEQYF. The CDR3 coding sequence is TGTGCCAGCAGCCCCGGGACTAGCGGGAGGGTGGTTGAAGAGCAGTACTTC.

This clonotype has a count of ten or more. The rearrangement links TRBV19 to TRBJ1-5; 9 positions agree with TRBD1. V trimming: 2 bases; J trimming: 12 bases; junction bases outside the gene matches: 14. This CDR3 comprises 16 residues. The V gene's germline CDR1 is LNHDA and CDR2 SQIVND (reference sequence). The CDR3, as DNA: TGTGCCAGTAGTATACCGCCGGGACAGGGTTTTCCACACCAGCATTTT. Translated, it gives CASSIPPGQGFPHQHF.

This clonotype was picked up many times. The chain employs TRBV7-9 and TRBJ2-5, with D possibly matching TRBD1 (5 bases). The ends were cut back, 1 base at V and 3 bases at J, with 6 bases in the middle. Germline lookup yields CDR1 SEHNR and CDR2 FQNEAQ (reference sequence). The CDR3 length is 13 residues. The CDR3 sequence is CASSLEGEETQYF. The CDR3 DNA sequence: TGTGCCAGCAGCTTAGAAGGGGAAGAGACCCAGTACTTC. The full variable domain, in which reference TRBV7-9 and TRBJ2-5 provide the parts outside the CDR3, is DTGVSQNPRHKITKRGQNVTFRCDPISEHNRLYWYRQTLGQGPEFLTYFQNEAQLEKSRLLSDRFSAERPKGSFSTLEIQRTEQGDSAMYLCASSLEGEETQYFGPGTRLLVL.

This clonotype was recorded many times. This chain joins TRBV7-2 and TRBJ2-7, with TRBD2 identical over 10 bases. From germline, CDR1 is SGHTA and CDR2 FQGNSA. V was pared by 0 bases and J by 4 bases, with 3 bases of the junction left unmatched. The CDR3 length is 15 residues. The CDR3 here is CASSLARTSGYEQYF. The CDR3, as DNA: TGTGCCAGCAGCTTAGCGAGGACTAGCGGTTACGAGCAGTACTTC.

Many counts were recorded for this clonotype. V usage is TRBV11-2 and J usage is TRBJ1-2; D ambiguous. The CDR3 contains 15 residues. Germline V lookup: CDR1 SGHAT, CDR2 FQNNGV. The V end lost 1 base, the J end lost 0 bases, and 9 bases lay between the germline ends. CDR3 sequence reads: CASSLGRAANYGYTF. CDR3 sequence (DNA): TGTGCCAGCAGCTTAGGCAGAGCAGCTAACTATGGCTACACCTTC.

This clonotype has at least ten counts. This rearrangement joins TRBV12-3 or TRBV12-4 to TRBJ2-5; maybe TRBD1 (5 bases). The CDR3 loop spans 14 amino acids. V gave up 4 bases and J gave up 7 bases, with 16 bases separating them. CDR3 loop: CASSSLGVSWTQYF. Here the CDR3 DNA reads TGTGCCAGCAGTTCCCTAGGGGTATCTTGGACCCAGTACTTC.

This clonotype was recorded at least ten times. The chain employs TRBV6-1 and TRBJ2-2, with unresolved D. Germline values: CDR1 MNHNS, CDR2 SASEGT. The V end was cut by 5 bases, the J end by 7 bases, with 5 bases between. The CDR3 totals 11 residues. The CDR3: CASSKGGELFF. The CDR3 DNA reads as TGTGCCAGCAGTAAAGGCGGGGAGCTGTTTTTT.

The table lists this clonotype with many counts. The J gene is TRBJ1-1, the V gene TRBV29-1, with no clear D. Trimming removed 3 bases from V and 7 bases from J, with 9 bases in between. The germline V gene encodes CDR1 SQVTM and CDR2 ANQGSEA. The CDR3 sequence is 11 residues long. CDR3 sequence reads: CSVEVLSEAFF. As DNA, the CDR3 is TGCAGCGTTGAGGTCCTCAGTGAAGCTTTCTTT.

This chain links TRBV6-2 or TRBV6-3 with TRBJ2-7; 7 nucleotides match TRBD1. J lost 9 bases, V lost 6 bases, and 8 bases had no gene match. From germline, CDR1 is MNHEY and CDR2 SVGEGT. CDR3 length: 12 amino acids. The CDR3 sequence: CASRTTGPLQYF. The CDR3, as DNA: TGTGCCAGCAGAACGACAGGGCCATTGCAGTACTTC.

J is TRBJ1-5 and V is TRBV2; D gene ambiguous. V shed 4 bases and J shed 2 bases, with 9 bases lying between them. The CDR3 is made up of 14 amino acids. The germline CDR1 and CDR2 sequences are SNHLY and FYNNEI. As DNA, the CDR3 is TGTGCCAGCAGTGCCCAGAGTGGCAATCAGCCCCAGCATTTT. Amino acid sequence: CASSAQSGNQPQHF.

This clonotype came up many times. The V call is TRBV5-1, the J call TRBJ1-1, with a possible D match to TRBD1 (6 bases). Germline V gene data show CDR1 as SGHRS and CDR2 as YFSETQ. Deletions cut 4 bases from V and 4 bases from J, with 11 bases between. The CDR3 is made up of 13 amino acids. CDR3 region: CASSRDTLTEAFF. CDR3 nucleotides: TGCGCCAGCAGCCGGGACACCCTCACTGAAGCTTTCTTT.

The table lists this clonotype with many counts. The J gene is TRBJ2-7, the V gene TRBV13; D is unresolved. In germline, CDR1 is PRHDT, CDR2 FYEKMQ (reference sequence). Between the trimmed V and J ends, which lost 4 bases and 4 bases, there was a span of 5 bases. This CDR3 contains 11 residues. CDR3 residues: CASSSQYEQYF. CDR3 nucleotides: TGTGCCAGCAGCTCCCAATACGAGCAGTACTTC.

The chain recombines TRBV12-3 or TRBV12-4 with TRBJ1-2; D is undetermined. V was shortened by 7 bases and J by 6 bases, with 15 bases between the two germline ends. The CDR3 covers 13 residues. The CDR3 coding sequence is TGTGCCAGCACCCTGGGAGGAATGGATGGCTACACCTTC. Translated: CASTLGGMDGYTF.

At least ten counts were recorded for this clonotype. This chain joins TRBV28 and TRBJ2-4, with D possibly matching TRBD1 (6 bases). Germline CDR1 and CDR2: MDHEN and SYDVKM. CDR3 length: 14 residues. Trimming pared 7 bases from V and 7 bases from J, leaving 17 bases between. For the CDR3, the DNA is TGTGCCAGCAATGACCCCTCCCAGGGGAACATTCAGTACTTC. It yields the protein CASNDPSQGNIQYF.

In regard to this clonotype: One end of the junction is discordant with germline, which a read error may explain. V gene TRBV15 combines with J gene TRBJ2-1; the D is unclear. The CDR3 is 16 residues long. CDR1 is LNHNV and CDR2 is YYDKDF in the germline V gene (reference sequence). CDR3 sequence: CATSRGGALGNNEQFF. The CDR3 DNA sequence: TGTGCCACCAGCAGAGGCGGAGCACTGGGGAACAATGAACAGTTCTTC.

Ten or more counts support this clonotype. This chain joins TRBV28 and TRBJ2-7; 9 bases are a match to TRBD2. The J segment lost 0 bases and the V segment lost 5 bases, leaving 2 bases of the junction unmatched. The CDR3 runs 14 residues. Germline lookup yields CDR1 MDHEN and CDR2 SYDVKM. The CDR3 DNA sequence: TGTGCCAGCAGTAGACTAGCGGCCTCCTACGAGCAGTACTTC. It yields the protein CASSRLAASYEQYF. Variable domain in full (rest from reference TRBV28 and TRBJ2-7): DVKVTQSSRYLVKRTGEKVFLECVQDMDHENMFWYRQDPGLGLRLIYFSYDVKMKEKGDIPEGYSVSREKKERFSLILESASTNQTSMYLCASSRLAASYEQYFGPGTRLTVT.

The table lists this clonotype with many counts. The V gene is TRBV6-2 or TRBV6-3, the J gene TRBJ1-1; D unresolved. Germline V gene data show CDR1 as MNHEY and CDR2 as SVGEGT. This CDR3 has 19 amino acids. Trimming pared 4 bases from V and 1 base from J, leaving 25 bases between. CDR3 sequence: CASSSYKILRTAANTEAFF. CDR3 in DNA: TGTGCCAGCAGTTCTTACAAGATCTTGAGGACGGCGGCGAACACTGAAGCTTTCTTT.

This clonotype came up a few times. V is TRBV11-2 and J is TRBJ2-2, with 7 bases lining up with TRBD2. CDR1 SGHAT and CDR2 FQNNGV come from the germline V gene. The ends lost 3 bases at V and 6 bases at J; junction bases unmatched: 13. The length of the CDR3 is 17 residues. The CDR3 DNA is TGTGCCAGCAGCTTGTTTTGGGGGAGGGCCTCATCCGGGGAGCTGTTTTTT. Its translation: CASSLFWGRASSGELFF.

This clonotype has a count of ten or more. The rearrangement uses TRBV29-1 and TRBJ2-7, with 7 bases matching TRBD2. V shed 5 bases, J shed 0 bases, and the junction held 4 bases outside the gene matches. This CDR3 has 13 residues. The germline gives CDR1 SQVTM, CDR2 ANQGSEA. CDR3 residues: CSVTGGRSYEQYF. The DNA for the CDR3 is TGCAGCGTTACGGGAGGCCGCTCCTACGAGCAGTACTTC.

The chain joins TRBV7-8 to TRBJ2-7; 9 bases are shared with TRBD2. This CDR3 is built from 17 residues. The germline gives CDR1 SGHVS, CDR2 FQNEAQ. J lost 1 base, V lost 1 base, and 8 bases had no gene match. CDR3 amino acids: CASSLEAASGTSYEQYF. The CDR3 nucleotides are TGTGCCAGCAGCTTAGAAGCGGCTAGCGGGACGTCCTACGAGCAGTACTTC.